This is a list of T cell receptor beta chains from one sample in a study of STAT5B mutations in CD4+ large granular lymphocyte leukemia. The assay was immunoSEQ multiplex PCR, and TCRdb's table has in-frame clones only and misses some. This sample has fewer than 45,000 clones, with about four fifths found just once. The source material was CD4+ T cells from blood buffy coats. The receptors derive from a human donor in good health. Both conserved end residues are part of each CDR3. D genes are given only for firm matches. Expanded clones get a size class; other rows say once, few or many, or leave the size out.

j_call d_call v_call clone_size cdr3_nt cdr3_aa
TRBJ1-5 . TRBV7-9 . TGTGCCAGCACCGATAGTGTAGGAGATCAGCCCCAGCATTTT CASTDSVGDQPQHF
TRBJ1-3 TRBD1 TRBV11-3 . TGTGCCAGCAGCTCACAGGGACAGGATAAGGTTGGAAACACCATATATTTT CASSSQGQDKVGNTIYF
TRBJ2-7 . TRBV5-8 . TGTGCCAGTCGTAGGGGAGAATGGGGCTACGAGCAGTACTTC CASRRGEWGYEQYF
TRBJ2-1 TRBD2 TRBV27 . TGTGCCAGCAGTTTATACCCCCGGGGACTAGCAGACTACAATGAGCAGTTCTTC CASSLYPRGLADYNEQFF
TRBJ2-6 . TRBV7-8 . TGTGCCAGCAGCCCTGGGACTGGAGAATCTGGGGCCAACGTCCTGACTTTC CASSPGTGESGANVLTF
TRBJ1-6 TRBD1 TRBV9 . TGTGCCAGCAGCGTCGCCGGGACAGGAGGGTCACCCCTCCACTTT CASSVAGTGGSPLHF
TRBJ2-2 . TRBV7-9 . TGTGCCACCCCCAACCCAGGGGCTAGCGCTGGCACCGGGGAGCTGTTTTTT CATPNPGASAGTGELFF
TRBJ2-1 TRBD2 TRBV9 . TGTGCCAGCAGCACCTCCGGGACTAGCCCTAACAATGAGCAGTTCTTC CASSTSGTSPNNEQFF
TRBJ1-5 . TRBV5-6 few TGTGCCAGCAGCCTAATGGGACTCGCAAATCAGCCCCAGCATTTT CASSLMGLANQPQHF
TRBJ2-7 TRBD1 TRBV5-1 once TGCGCCAGCAGCTTGGGGACAGGGTTGTACGAGCAGTACTTC CASSLGTGLYEQYF
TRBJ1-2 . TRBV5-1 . TGCGCCAGCACCCCCCAAGAGGGAGCCTATGGCTACACCTTC CASTPQEGAYGYTF
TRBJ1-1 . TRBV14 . TGTGCCAGCAGCCAAGATTTCGTTACTGAAGCTTTCTTT CASSQDFVTEAFF
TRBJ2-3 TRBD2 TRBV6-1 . TGTGCCAGCAGAGCTTGGGACTACACAGATACGCAGTATTTT CASRAWDYTDTQYF
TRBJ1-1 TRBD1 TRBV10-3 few TGTGCCATCAGTGAGTCGAGACAGGGCCATACTGAAGCTTTCTTT CAISESRQGHTEAFF
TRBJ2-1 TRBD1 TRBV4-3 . TGCGCCAGCAGCCAAGAACACGGGACAGGGATCGATGAGCAGTTCTTC CASSQEHGTGIDEQFF
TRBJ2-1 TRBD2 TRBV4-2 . TGTGCCAGCAGCCTTATAGGGACTAGCGGGTACAATGAGCAGTTCTTC CASSLIGTSGYNEQFF
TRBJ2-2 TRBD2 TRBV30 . TGTGCCTGGAAAAGGGCTAGCGGCTACCCGAACACCGGGGAGCTGTTTTTT CAWKRASGYPNTGELFF
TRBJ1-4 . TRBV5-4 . TGTGCCAGCAGCCTCCCGGGGTCAACTAATGAAAAACTGTTTTTT CASSLPGSTNEKLFF
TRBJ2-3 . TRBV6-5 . TGTGCCAGCAGTCAGAGGGGGGGCACAGATACGCAGTATTTT CASSQRGGTDTQYF
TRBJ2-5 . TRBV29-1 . TGCAGCTCCGTCCGGGGGCAAGAGACCCAGTACTTC CSSVRGQETQYF
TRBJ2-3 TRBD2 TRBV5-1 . TGCGCCAGCAGCTTGCGCGGGGGGGCGTCAGATACGCAGTATTTT CASSLRGGASDTQYF
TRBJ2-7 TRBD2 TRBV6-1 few TGTGCCAGCAGTGAATATCCTAGCGGGGGATTTGAGCAGTACTTC CASSEYPSGGFEQYF
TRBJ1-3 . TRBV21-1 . TGTGCCAGCAGCAATTCCCAGGGGGCAAGAGGAAACACCATATATTTT CASSNSQGARGNTIYF
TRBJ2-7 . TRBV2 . TGTGCCAGCAGGGAGGCCATCGGGTACGAGCAGTACTTC CASREAIGYEQYF
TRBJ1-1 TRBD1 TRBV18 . TGTGCCAGCTCACCCGGACAGGGCCTGAACACTGAAGCTTTCTTT CASSPGQGLNTEAFF
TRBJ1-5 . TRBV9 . TGTGCCAGCAGCCCCGGGGGGGGTAATCAGCCCCAGCATTTT CASSPGGGNQPQHF
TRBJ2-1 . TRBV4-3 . TGCGCCAGCAGCTTACTGATTTACAATGAGCAGTTCTTC CASSLLIYNEQFF
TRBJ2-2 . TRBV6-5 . TGTGCCAGCAGGCAGGGGAACACCGGGGAGCTGTTTTTT CASRQGNTGELFF
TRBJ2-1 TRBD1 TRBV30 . TGTGCCTGGAGTGAGGCGACAGGGGATTACAATGAGCAGTTCTTC CAWSEATGDYNEQFF
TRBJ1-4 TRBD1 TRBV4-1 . TGCGCCAGCAGCCGAGGTATCGGGACAGGGGACGAAAAACTGTTTTTT CASSRGIGTGDEKLFF
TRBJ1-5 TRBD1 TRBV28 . TGTGCCAGCAGTTTACCCTCAGGGGGCGAACAGCCCCAGCATTTT CASSLPSGGEQPQHF
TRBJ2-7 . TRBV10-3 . TGTGCCAGCCAGGGCGGCAATGCCTACGAGCAGTACTTC CASQGGNAYEQYF
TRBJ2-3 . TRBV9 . TGTGCCAGCAGCGAGGGAACAGATACGCAGTATTTT CASSEGTDTQYF
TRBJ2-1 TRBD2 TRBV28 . TGTGCCAGCAGGCCAATGGGTGGACTAGCGGGAGTGGGGTCCTACAATGAGCAGTTCTTC CASRPMGGLAGVGSYNEQFF
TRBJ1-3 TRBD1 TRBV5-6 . TGTGCCAGCAGCCCCTATTGGGACAGGGGATCCACACCTGGAAACACCATATATTTT CASSPYWDRGSTPGNTIYF
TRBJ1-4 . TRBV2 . TGTGCCAGCCTCGAAGCTCCGAATGAAAAACTGTTTTTT CASLEAPNEKLFF
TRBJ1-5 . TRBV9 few TGTGCCAGCAGCGAAACACAGGGAGGCAATCAGCCCCAGCATTTT CASSETQGGNQPQHF
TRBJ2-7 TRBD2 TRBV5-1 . TGCGCCAGCAGCTTGGGACTAGCGGCCGTTTACGAGCAGTACTTC CASSLGLAAVYEQYF
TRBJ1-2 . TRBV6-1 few TGTGCCAGCAGTGAAACAGGTTTAGCTAACTATGGCTACACCTTC CASSETGLANYGYTF
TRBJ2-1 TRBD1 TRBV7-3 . TGTGCCAGCAGCTTATTTGGGACAGGGAAAAATGAGCAGTTCTTC CASSLFGTGKNEQFF
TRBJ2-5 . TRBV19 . TGTGCCAGTAGTACTGGATCGCAAGAGACCCAGTACTTC CASSTGSQETQYF
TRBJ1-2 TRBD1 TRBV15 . TGTGCCACCAGCCAACAGACAGGGGGCGGCTATGGCTACACCTTC CATSQQTGGGYGYTF
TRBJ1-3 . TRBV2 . TGTGCCAGCAGCCTCACCAGGGGTGGGTCTGGAAACACCATATATTTT CASSLTRGGSGNTIYF
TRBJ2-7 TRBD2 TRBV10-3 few TGTGCCATCAGTGCCGGACTAGCGGAGTCCTACGAGCAGTACTTC CAISAGLAESYEQYF
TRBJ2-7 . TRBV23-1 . TGCGCCAGCAGTCAAATCAGGTTAAACCCCTACGAGCAGTACTTC CASSQIRLNPYEQYF
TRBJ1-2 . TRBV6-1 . TGTGCCAGCAGTGAGACAGGATCCTATGGCTACACCTTC CASSETGSYGYTF
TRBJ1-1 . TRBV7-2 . TGTGCCAGCAGCTCTCAAAGAGCCTCAAAGACTGAAGCTTTCTTT CASSSQRASKTEAFF
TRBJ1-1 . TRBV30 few TGTGCCTGGAGTGTACACTCGACCACTGAAGCTTTCTTT CAWSVHSTTEAFF
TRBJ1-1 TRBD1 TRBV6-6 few TGTGCCAGCAGTCAAGGGACAGGGCTAGAGAACACTGAAGCTTTCTTT CASSQGTGLENTEAFF
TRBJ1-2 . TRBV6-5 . TGTGCCAGCAGCGCCGGCCCCTATGGCTACACCTTC CASSAGPYGYTF
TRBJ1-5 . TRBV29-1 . TGCAGCGCAAGAAATGGGGGGGGGCTAGGAAATCAGCCCCAGCATTTT CSARNGGGLGNQPQHF
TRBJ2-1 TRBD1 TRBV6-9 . TGTGCCAGCAGAAAACAGGGGGTTAGCTCCTACAATGAGCAGTTCTTC CASRKQGVSSYNEQFF
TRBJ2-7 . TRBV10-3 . TGTGCCATCAGTGAGTGGGACTTAAACGAGCAGTACTTC CAISEWDLNEQYF